This record covers a single TCR beta chain. This clone has only a few counts. The target of this receptor is not known. No much larger clone exists at a distance of one base, and base qualities are not known. This specimen comes from a study of shared clonotypes between healthy human individuals (dated by TCRdb to about 2020). With regard to the full study: A couple of women and a few men aged 18 to 49 years were included in the cohort. For each donor, CD4 naive and CD4 memory were each given three plates, CD8 naive was given two plates, and CD8 memory was given one plate. The study deeply sequenced blood TCR repertoires of about five healthy adults to estimate repertoire size and the extent of clonotype sharing between individuals. Different laboratories and diverse techniques were used to prepare libraries and sequence TCR repertoires, to increase sequencing depth and limit assay-specific biases. Per donor, leukapheresis produced somewhere between about 0.9 and 9.5 billion PBMCs. Broader findings and caveats from the paper: Incomplete sequencing was indicated by rarefaction of sorted-subset datasets, despite the large sequencing depth. Naive subsets generally had larger estimated clonotype richness than memory subsets. The small number of donors limited the genetic and exposure-history diversity represented. Compared with non-shared clonotypes, the clonotypes found in all four sorted-subset donors had higher generation probabilities. Pairwise subsampling led to the expectation that sequencing depth would affect the degree of clonotype sharing among donors. Across four donors, 4.5% to 6.5% of naive CD4, 3.5% of naive CD8, roughly 2.3% of memory CD4, and under 0.45% of memory CD8 clonotypes were shared. Sampling was restricted to blood, and TCR repertoires in tissue are likely to differ from TCR repertoires in blood.

Based on the germline V gene (reference sequence), the CDR1 and CDR2 sequences are WNHNN and SYGVQD. V loses 0 bases, J loses 5 bases, and the germline ends lie 8 bases apart. The CDR3 runs 13 residues from the cysteine to the phenylalanine. Just the 39-base CDR3 DNA is kept, in frame starting at base 1. CD8 naive samples were obtained by positive selection for CCR7 among CD45RO-negative cells, yielding a CD45RA+CCR7+ population from which TemRA cells were excluded. The donors were healthy, HIV-negative adults who had no recently reported acute infections or vaccinations. Only Caucasian adults living in Nashville, Tennessee, USA were represented among the donors. Blood was collected by leukapheresis, and PBMCs were isolated by Ficoll-Histopaque density gradient centrifugation and then cryopreserved in liquid nitrogen vapor phase. Analytical flow cytometry was used to check the purity and quantity of each magnetically sorted T cell population. Genomic DNA was isolated from each sorted fraction and quantified by UV absorbance on a Nanodrop 2000c.

TCR CDR3 regions were amplified from genomic DNA by multiplex PCR using the deep immunoSEQ assay. Extracted genomic DNA from each cell subset was distributed evenly across all wells of several immunoSEQ 96-well plates, and each plate was treated as a replicate. For sorted subsets, 150 to 200 ng genomic DNA, equal to 30,000 or so T cell genomes, was loaded into each replicate PCR. Purified libraries were measured with a Qubit 3.0 fluorometer, size-checked on a Bioanalyzer 2100, and measured again with the KAPA Library Quantification kit. Every immunoSEQ 96-well plate was sequenced on a dedicated single-read 150-cycle Illumina NextSeq 550 flow cell. Concerning the study's data processing: Because the immunoSEQ output included only junctional sequences and no quality scores, the filtering could not be the same as the filtering used for full-length reads. Sequences were annotated with PyIR, a Python wrapper for IgBLAST v1.9, and V/J genes and CDR3 were assigned using IMGT germline references. Reads were removed for weak V/J assignments (E-value above 1e-6), missing CDR3, stop codons, out-of-frame junctions, or ambiguous translated residues. V3J clonotypes were defined by identical inferred V gene, J gene, and CDR3 amino acid sequence. The percentage overlap between two repertoires was calculated by dividing the number of shared unique clonotypes by the size of the smaller repertoire. Richness of each repertoire was evaluated using RTK rarefaction, the Chao1 estimator, and Recon v2.1 estimates of unobserved clonotypes. Generation probabilities were computed with OLGA for all TCRbeta clonotypes obtained by the gDNA method from several donors. TCRdb obtained this table from immuneACCESS and retained in-frame rearrangements with V and J assigned. These tables miss some clones; where compared with another copy, unresolved V genes account for less than half of the shortfall, and the remainder is unexplained. The V and J calls and clone size are taken from that table; D and trimming were inferred from the DNA. Here the sample has about 700,000 clones; approximately 90% occur a single time. The top ten hold 24% of the sample.

The sequenced material came from naive CD8+ T cells sorted from blood. Reading the label with the study, this specimen's cell subset or site is: CD45RA+CCR7+. The chain is made from TRBV10-1 and TRBJ2-7; no D gene call is confident. This clonotype originated in a man aged 25-45 years in good health. The CDR3 corresponds to CASSESPADEQYF. The nucleotides are TGCGCCAGCAGTGAGTCGCCAGCCGACGAGCAGTACTTC.